The rows below give T cell receptor beta chains drawn from one sample of a study of Ad26.COV2.S vaccination and SARS-CoV-2 variants. Profiling relied on immunoSEQ multiplex PCR, and the TCRdb table lists in-frame clones only, not all of them. In the table there are about 480,000 clones, approximately 90% of which are singletons. The input for sequencing was peripheral blood, taken in a trial of Ad26.COV2.S vaccine versus placebo. These receptors originate from a person between 18 and 65 years old who received the Ad26.COV2.S COVID-19 vaccine or a placebo. CDR3s include the opening cysteine and the closing phenylalanine or tryptophan. The D gene is left open where the match is weak. Not every row has a clone size; where given, it reads once, few, many or a size class.

NA | TRBJ1-5 | NA | TRBV15 | CATSRGGVNQPQHF | TGTGCCACCAGCAGAGGAGGGGTCAATCAGCCCCAGCATTTT
NA | TRBJ2-5 | TRBD2 | TRBV7-2 | CASSWIAGEETQYF | TGTGCCAGCAGCTGGATAGCGGGAGAAGAGACCCAGTACTTC
NA | TRBJ2-3 | NA | TRBV10-3 | CAISQGGSGTDTQYF | TGTGCCATCAGCCAAGGGGGGTCGGGCACAGATACGCAGTATTTT
NA | TRBJ1-6 | TRBD1 | TRBV18 | CASSARQGNSPLHF | TGTGCCAGCTCAGCCCGACAGGGGAATTCACCCCTCCACTTT
NA | TRBJ2-1 | TRBD2 | TRBV28 | CASSRLAGTVEQFF | TGTGCCAGCAGTAGACTAGCGGGAACAGTTGAGCAGTTCTTC
few | TRBJ2-7 | NA | TRBV6-5 | CASSPQGGISYEQYF | TGTGCCAGCAGTCCTCAGGGCGGGATATCCTACGAGCAGTACTTC
once | TRBJ1-2 | NA | TRBV14 | CASSQDSQAGYTF | TGTGCCAGCAGCCAAGATAGTCAAGCAGGCTACACCTTC
NA | TRBJ1-6 | NA | TRBV20-1 | CSASRGSRDSPLHF | TGCAGTGCTAGTAGGGGGAGTCGAGATTCACCCCTCCACTTT
NA | TRBJ2-2 | NA | TRBV28 | CASTLVSTKMNTGELFF | TGTGCCAGCACCCTAGTAAGCACTAAAATGAACACCGGGGAGCTGTTTTTT
NA | TRBJ2-7 | TRBD2 | TRBV5-1 | CASSLVLASPGEQYF | TGCGCCAGCAGCTTGGTACTAGCGTCCCCTGGGGAGCAGTACTTC
NA | TRBJ1-2 | NA | TRBV5-8 | CASSPDGNYGYTF | TGTGCCAGCAGCCCGGACGGAAACTATGGCTACACCTTC
NA | TRBJ1-4 | NA | TRBV28 | CASSLSVGGLGEKLFF | TGTGCCAGCAGTTTATCGGTGGGGGGTTTGGGTGAAAAACTGTTTTTT
NA | TRBJ2-3 | TRBD2 | TRBV5-8 | CASSQGLAGRADTQYF | TGTGCCAGCAGCCAGGGACTAGCGGGAAGGGCAGATACGCAGTATTTT
NA | TRBJ2-1 | TRBD1 | TRBV5-1 | CASSHIQLQGRDEQFF | TGCGCCAGCAGCCATATCCAACTACAGGGGCGGGATGAGCAGTTCTTC
NA | TRBJ1-3 | NA | TRBV5-6 | CASSPGARRGNTIYF | TGTGCCAGCAGCCCGGGGGCAAGAAGGGGAAACACCATATATTTT
NA | TRBJ1-2 | NA | TRBV28 | CASSPDRIYGYTF | TGTGCCAGCAGTCCCGACAGGATCTATGGCTACACCTTC
NA | TRBJ2-1 | TRBD2 | TRBV4-2 | CASSHTRRGLAEKNEQFF | TGTGCCAGCAGCCATACTCGGCGGGGACTAGCGGAAAAAAATGAGCAGTTCTTC
NA | TRBJ2-3 | NA | TRBV7-3 | CASSLAFTDTQYF | TGTGCCAGCAGCTTAGCGTTCACAGATACGCAGTATTTT
few | TRBJ1-2 | NA | TRBV13 | CASSLGRGLAYYGYTF | TGTGCCAGCAGCTTAGGCCGCGGACTCGCGTACTATGGCTACACCTTC
NA | TRBJ1-5 | NA | TRBV3-1/TRBV3-2 | CASSQDSRGGLSNQPQHF | TGTGCCAGCAGCCAAGATTCCCGTGGAGGGCTTAGCAATCAGCCCCAGCATTTT
NA | TRBJ2-1 | NA | TRBV28 | CASSPADYYNEQFF | TGTGCCAGCAGTCCTGCGGACTATTACAATGAGCAGTTCTTC
NA | TRBJ1-6 | NA | TRBV7-2 | CASSLVGGSSYNSPLHF | TGTGCCAGCAGCTTAGTCGGCGGGAGCTCCTATAATTCACCCCTCCACTTT
NA | TRBJ2-3 | NA | TRBV5-1 | CASSTNTDTQYF | TGCGCCAGCAGCACGAATACAGATACGCAGTATTTT